This TCR beta chain is from a study of blood T cell repertoires in COVID-19. The protocol was immunoSEQ multiplex PCR, while the TCRdb copy is restricted to in-frame clones and leaves out a portion. Of tens of thousands of clones in the sample, over 70% are singletons; the top ten hold around 4%. Germline assignment: CDR1 SGHKS and CDR2 YYEKEE (reference sequence). CDR3 length: 16 amino acids. V lost 4 bases and J lost 4; bases outside the gene matches: 10. The chain recombines TRBV5-5 with TRBJ2-3, with 9 bases that match TRBD2. The clonotype was recovered from a woman in her 50s with acute or convalescent COVID-19. The sequencing sample was made of peripheral blood. The CDR3 nucleotides are TGTGCCAGCAGCCTGCCTGGCGGGGGGGCCGCAGATACGCAGTATTTT. Translated: CASSLPGGGAADTQYF. Full variable domain (missing parts from reference TRBV5-5 and TRBJ2-3): DAGVTQSPTHLIKTRGQQVTLRCSPISGHKSVSWYQQVLGQGPQFIFQYYEKEERGRGNFPDRFSARQFPNYSSELNVNALLLGDSALYLCASSLPGGGAADTQYFGPGTRLTVL.